The clone carrying this T cell receptor (beta chain) is medium-sized (0.01 to 0.1%) in the sample. Its antigen is undetermined. Whole blood was used without fractionation, so all unsorted peripheral T cells were included. The entry originates in a study of HIV-infected patients and healthy controls. About the research overall: By the second bleed, viral load was undetectable in most of the 16 patients. Notes on the study in general: In healthy controls, MAIT alpha CDR3s were common; in HIV+ repertoires, severely depleted.

cDNA was made from around 0.5 ug RNA using alpha and beta constant primers. Separate chain-specific third strand synthesis with multiplexing indices produced the alpha and beta libraries. TCRdb analysed the 5' RACE reads with MiXCR anew, one entry per CDR3 protein. The table includes 4,500 to 7,000 distinct CDR3 sequences, roughly a tenth detected once. V gave up 6 bases and J gave up 4 bases; unmatched junction bases: 6. In germline, CDR1 is SQVTM, CDR2 ANQGSEA. The CDR3 spans 13 residues. This receptor was obtained from an adult with HIV infection. The specimen was blood, collected before antiretroviral therapy. This chain joins TRBV29-1 and TRBJ1-2; 9 bases align to TRBD1. The CDR3 DNA reads TGCAGCGTCACAGGGGGCCTGGGCTATGGCTACACCTTC. Translation: CSVTGGLGYGYTF.